This T cell receptor (beta chain) was sequenced in a study of blood T cell repertoires in COVID-19. This CDR3 comprises 12 residues. V dropped 6 bases and J dropped 2; count of bases not matched to a gene: 3. Germline V gene lookup returns CDR1 SQVTM and CDR2 ANQGSEA. Authors' analysis steps: Cell counts per sample came from amplifying reference gene primers. Some clones are missing from TCRdb's copy, which holds only in-frame ones; the method was immunoSEQ multiplex PCR. V and J calls and clone size are copied from that table; D and trimming were computed from the DNA. The sample yields around 460,000 clones, around 90% seen once. Regarding this clone: Within the sample, other DNA sequences also encode this same CDR3.

The receptor comes from a man aged 18-30 years with COVID-19, enrolled during active disease. Sample: peripheral blood. The gene calls are TRBV29-1 and TRBJ2-7; 8 bases line up with TRBD1. CDR3 nucleotide sequence: TGCAGCGTCGGACAGGGAACCTACGAGCAGTACTTC. Translation gives CSVGQGTYEQYF.